The rows below give T cell receptor beta chains drawn from one sample of a study of blood T cells in healthy people across ages. TCRdb ran MiXCR on the 5' RACE reads and lists one entry per CDR3 protein. The sample records about 400,000 distinct CDR3 sequences, more than 45% being singletons. Sequenced material: blood. These receptors all come from a man between 60 and 75 years old in good health. The CDR3 runs from the conserved cysteine through the conserved F or W. The order of the fields is D gene, J gene, clone size, V gene, CDR3 protein, CDR3 DNA. The D gene is left open where the match is weak. Expanded clones get a size class; other rows say once, few or many, or leave the size out.

>NA|TRBJ1-2|NA|TRBV12-3/TRBV12-4
CASSFTDRNYGYTF
TGTGCCAGCAGTTTCACGGACAGAAACTATGGCTACACCTTC
>NA|TRBJ2-7|NA|TRBV11-2
CASSSLGALSYEQYF
TGTGCCAGCAGCTCGTTGGGGGCTCTCTCCTACGAGCAGTACTTC
>TRBD1|TRBJ2-5|once|TRBV5-1
CASSRTNYWEGRQRQGGQETQYF
TGCGCCAGCAGCCGAACAAACTATTGGGAGGGTCGCCAGCGACAGGGGGGGCAAGAGACCCAGTACTTC
>NA|TRBJ2-3|NA|TRBV28
CASSLGARSSTDTQYF
TGTGCCAGCAGTTTGGGGGCCAGAAGTAGCACAGATACGCAGTATTTT
>NA|TRBJ2-5|few|TRBV7-2
CASSLAKYEQYF
TGTGCCAGCAGCTTAGCGAAGTATGAGCAGTACTTC
>NA|TRBJ1-2|NA|TRBV12-3/TRBV12-4
CASSLRGRGNYGYTF
TGTGCCAGCAGTTTGCGGGGCAGGGGTAACTATGGCTACACCTTC
>TRBD1|TRBJ2-5|NA|TRBV3-1
CASSPRKLTGGQETQYF
TGTGCCAGCAGCCCCAGAAAACTAACAGGGGGACAAGAGACCCAGTACTTC
>NA|TRBJ2-5|NA|TRBV13
CASSPDELGVETQYF
TGTGCCAGCAGCCCAGACGAGCTAGGGGTTGAGACCCAGTACTTC
>NA|TRBJ1-6|NA|TRBV6-6
CASSYNGYNSPLHF
TGTGCCAGCAGTTACAACGGGTATAATTCACCCCTCCACTTT
>NA|TRBJ2-1|many|TRBV5-1
CASSLAPGRHNEQFF
TGCGCCAGCAGCTTGGCGCCAGGGAGACACAATGAGCAGTTCTTC
>TRBD2|TRBJ2-3|few|TRBV7-2
CASSLGASGGDTQYF
TGTGCCAGCAGCTTAGGGGCTAGCGGGGGAGATACGCAGTATTTT
>TRBD1|TRBJ2-6|NA|TRBV2
CASSPGQGSGANVLTF
TGTGCCAGCAGTCCGGGACAGGGTTCTGGGGCCAACGTCCTGACTTTC
>NA|TRBJ2-7|many|TRBV7-2
CASSPGGMGDYEQYF
TGTGCCAGCAGCCCAGGCGGTATGGGGGACTACGAGCAGTACTTC
>NA|TRBJ2-1|NA|TRBV25-1
CASSELGNEQFF
TGTGCCAGCAGTGAATTGGGGAATGAGCAGTTCTTC
>NA|TRBJ2-3|NA|TRBV20-1
CSANLQSDTQYF
TGCAGTGCTAACCTACAGTCAGATACGCAGTATTTT
>NA|TRBJ2-3|few|TRBV7-2
CASSLGYTDTQYF
TGTGCCAGCAGCTTGGGGTACACAGATACGCAGTATTTT
>NA|TRBJ2-5|few|TRBV7-2
CASSLEGGTSDQYF
TGTGCCAGCAGCTTAGAAGGGGGAACCTCCGACCAGTACTTC
>NA|TRBJ2-5|NA|TRBV5-1
CASGTRDSYQETQYF
TGCGCCAGCGGGACCCGGGACTCCTACCAAGAGACCCAGTACTTC
>NA|TRBJ2-5|NA|TRBV5-1
CASSLTGANQETQYF
TGCGCCAGCAGCTTGACGGGGGCGAACCAAGAGACCCAGTACTTC
>TRBD2|TRBJ2-3|few|TRBV12-3/TRBV12-4
CASRTSGGASTDAQYF
TGTGCCAGCAGGACTAGCGGCGGGGCTAGCACAGATGCGCAGTATTTT
>NA|TRBJ2-3|NA|TRBV6-1
CASGGAIMDTQYF
TGTGCCAGCGGGGGGGCTATTATGGATACGCAGTATTTT
>TRBD1|TRBJ2-5|few|TRBV20-1
CSARADSLDRGETQYF
TGCAGTGCTAGAGCCGACTCCTTGGACAGGGGAGAGACCCAGTACTTC
>NA|TRBJ2-7|NA|TRBV6-5
CASSYSREQYF
TGTGCCAGCAGTTACTCGAGAGAGCAGTACTTC
>NA|TRBJ2-7|NA|TRBV6-5
CASSYSPQGSYEQYF
TGTGCCAGCAGTTACTCCCCCCAGGGCTCCTACGAGCAGTACTTC
>NA|TRBJ2-2|NA|TRBV6-1
CASSEKGTRNTGELFF
TGTGCCAGCAGTGAAAAAGGGACTCGGAACACCGGGGAGCTGTTTTTT
>TRBD1|TRBJ1-6|few|TRBV7-9
CASSSGDRGNSLLHF
TGTGCCAGCAGCTCAGGGGACAGGGGAAATTCACTCCTCCACTTT
>TRBD2|TRBJ2-3|NA|TRBV6-2/TRBV6-3
CASSPLIAGARTSTQYF
TGTGCCAGCAGTCCCCTGATAGCGGGAGCCCGCACAAGTACGCAGTATTTT
>TRBD1|TRBJ2-7|NA|TRBV6-1
CASSTGASYEQYF
TGTGCCAGCAGTACAGGGGCGTCCTACGAGCAGTACTTC
>NA|TRBJ2-5|NA|TRBV20-1
CSATPGLVQETQYF
TGCAGTGCCACCCCGGGGCTAGTCCAAGAGACCCAGTACTTC
>TRBD2|TRBJ2-3|NA|TRBV11-3
CASSSGGPSTDTQYF
TGTGCCAGCAGCTCGGGAGGGCCGTCGACAGATACGCAGTATTTT